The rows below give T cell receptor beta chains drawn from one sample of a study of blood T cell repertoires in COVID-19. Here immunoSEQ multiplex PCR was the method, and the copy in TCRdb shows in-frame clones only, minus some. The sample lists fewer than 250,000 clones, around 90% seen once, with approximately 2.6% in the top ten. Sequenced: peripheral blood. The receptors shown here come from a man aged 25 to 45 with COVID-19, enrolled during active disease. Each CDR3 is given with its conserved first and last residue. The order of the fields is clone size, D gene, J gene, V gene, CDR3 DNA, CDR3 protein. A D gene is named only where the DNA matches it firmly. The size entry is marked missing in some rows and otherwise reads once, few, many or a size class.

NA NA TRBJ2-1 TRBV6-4 TGTGCCAGCAGTGATGTGGGAGATTCCTACAATGAGCAGTTCTTC CASSDVGDSYNEQFF
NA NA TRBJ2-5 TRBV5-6 TGTGCCAGCAGCGATGTTACCGGGTCCCTTCAAGAGACCCAGTACTTC CASSDVTGSLQETQYF
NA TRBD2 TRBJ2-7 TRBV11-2 TGTGCCAGCAGCTCCCTAGCGGGGGGGCCTTACGAGCAGTACTTC CASSSLAGGPYEQYF
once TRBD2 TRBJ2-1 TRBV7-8 TGTGCCAGCAGCCGGACCATTGGGCGGGAGGCCTACAATGAGCAGTTCTTC CASSRTIGREAYNEQFF
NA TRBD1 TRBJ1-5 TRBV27 TGTGCCAGCAGTTCGGGACAGGGGGCCAATCAGCCCCAGCATTTT CASSSGQGANQPQHF
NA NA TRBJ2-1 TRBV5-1 TGCGCCAGCAGCTCAGTTCCCTCCTACAATGAGCAGTTCTTC CASSSVPSYNEQFF
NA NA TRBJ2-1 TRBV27 TGTGCCAGCAGTTTACCGAGACAAGAGCAGTTCTTC CASSLPRQEQFF
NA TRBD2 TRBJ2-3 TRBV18 TGTGCCAGCTCACCACCTATAGCGGGAGGGCCAACAGATACGCAGTATTTT CASSPPIAGGPTDTQYF
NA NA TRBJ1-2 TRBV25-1 TGTGCCAGCAGTGAAACACAGCTTGCTAACTATGGCTACACCTTC CASSETQLANYGYTF
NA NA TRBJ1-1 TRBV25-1 TGTGCCAGCAGTTCGGGTCCTCCGACTGAAGCTTTCTTT CASSSGPPTEAFF
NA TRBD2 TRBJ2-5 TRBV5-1 TGCGCCAGCAGCTTGTTCCCCCCGGGACTAGCGGGAAAAGAGACCCAGTACTTC CASSLFPPGLAGKETQYF
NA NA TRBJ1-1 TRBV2 TGTGCCAGCAGAAGGCGGGGGGGTGGCACTGAAGCTTTCTTT CASRRRGGGTEAFF
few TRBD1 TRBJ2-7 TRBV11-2 TGTGCCAGCAGCTTCTTAGGGGACAGGGGGCACTACGAGCAGTACTTC CASSFLGDRGHYEQYF
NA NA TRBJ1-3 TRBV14 TGTGCCAGCAGCCAAGATGCCCGCCAGTACTCTGGAAACACCATATATTTT CASSQDARQYSGNTIYF
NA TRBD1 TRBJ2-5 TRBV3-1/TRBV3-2 TGTGCCAGCAGCCGGTGGGGACAGGGGGCCCAAGAGACCCAGTACTTC CASSRWGQGAQETQYF
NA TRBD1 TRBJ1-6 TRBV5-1 TGCGCCAGCAGCTTGTTCTTTCAGACAGGGAATAATTCACCCCTCCACTTT CASSLFFQTGNNSPLHF
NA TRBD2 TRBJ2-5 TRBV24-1 TGTGCCACCAGTGGCTTCCCGGGACTAGGGAGGGAGACCCAGTACTTC CATSGFPGLGRETQYF
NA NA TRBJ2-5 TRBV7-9 TGTGCCAGCAGCTTGGGACTTCTTCAAGAGACCCAGTACTTC CASSLGLLQETQYF
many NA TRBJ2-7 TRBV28 TGTGCCAGCAGTTTATCTCGCGAGCAGTACTTC CASSLSREQYF